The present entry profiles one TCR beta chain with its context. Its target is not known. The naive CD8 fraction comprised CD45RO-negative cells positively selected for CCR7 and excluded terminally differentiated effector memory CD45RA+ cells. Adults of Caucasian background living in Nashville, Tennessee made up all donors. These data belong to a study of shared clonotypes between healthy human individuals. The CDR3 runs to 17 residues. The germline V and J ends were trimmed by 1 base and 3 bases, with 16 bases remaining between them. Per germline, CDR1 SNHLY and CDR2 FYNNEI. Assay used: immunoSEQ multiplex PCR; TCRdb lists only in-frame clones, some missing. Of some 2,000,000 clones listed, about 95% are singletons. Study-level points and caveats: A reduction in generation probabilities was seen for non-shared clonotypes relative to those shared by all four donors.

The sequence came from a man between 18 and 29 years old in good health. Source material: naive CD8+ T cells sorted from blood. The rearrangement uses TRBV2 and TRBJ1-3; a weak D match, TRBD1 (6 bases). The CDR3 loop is CASSEGVGGLHGNTIYF. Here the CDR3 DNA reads TGTGCCAGCAGTGAAGGAGTAGGGGGGCTTCATGGAAACACCATATATTTT. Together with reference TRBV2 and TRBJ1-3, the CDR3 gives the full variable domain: EPEVTQTPSHQVTQMGQEVILRCVPISNHLYFYWYRQILGQKVEFLVSFYNNEISEKSEIFDDQFSVERPDGSNFTLKIRSTKLEDSAMYFCASSEGVGGLHGNTIYFGEGSWLTVV.